This T cell receptor (beta chain) emerged from a study of blood T cell repertoires in COVID-19 (dated by TCRdb to about 2020). Describing the broader study: The collaborator samples originated in the United States, Italy and Spain and spanned the acute and convalescent phases of COVID-19. Subjects who had been exposed to COVID-19, were actively infected with it, or had recovered from it provided the deeply sampled blood TCRbeta repertoires that made up the dataset. The samples were drawn from two sources: the first 160 participants of the ongoing ImmuneRACE study, and 1,200 or so subjects contributed by 6 global collaborators. The repertoires were released in a freely available public database meant as a resource for research on the immune response to SARS-CoV-2. The prospective study material was composed of cDNA or gDNA derived from T cells, B-cell-depleted T cells, or PBMCs. Sample metadata almost always included a de-identified subject ID, COVID-19 status, age in years and sex. Where HLA class I and class II types were available, the types were taken from metadata supplied by the sample provider, not from assay-based typing. What the work shows at the level of the full study, not this receptor alone: The quantity of clinical and demographic metadata differed by source and by participant and was supplied without curation.

Remarks on this clone: The antigen it recognizes is unknown. Base qualities were left out, and no much larger clone turns up one base away.

TCRbeta CDR3 regions were amplified from genomic DNA using the immunoSEQ Assay, a bias-controlled multiplex PCR. In the authors' own workflow: The number of nucleated cells in each sample was estimated from the amplification of reference gene primers within the assay. Sequence reads were collapsed and filtered to measure the absolute abundance of every unique TCRbeta CDR3 rearrangement. Productive Simpson clonality was computed per sample as the square root of Simpson's diversity index over productive rearrangements. TCRdb obtained this table from immuneACCESS and retained in-frame rearrangements with V and J assigned. These tables miss some clones; where compared with another copy, unresolved V genes account for less than half of the shortfall, and the remainder is unexplained. D and trimming come from the DNA, and the V and J calls and clone size come from that table. This sample is represented by approximately 190,000 clones; 80% of them were singletons. The top ten clones comprise 6.9% of the sample.

The collaborating institutions used their own protocols to collect whole blood in K2EDTA tubes. For TCRbeta analysis, collaborator samples were shipped as frozen whole blood, as isolated PBMCs, or as DNA extracted from either sample type. Sequences SGHVS (CDR1) and FQNEAQ (CDR2) are obtained from the germline V gene. Including cysteine and phenylalanine, the CDR3 has 16 amino acids. Only CDR3 DNA remains: 48 bases, in frame from the first base. Deletion took 1 base off V and 6 bases off J, with a span of 15 bases between the germline ends. This sequence uses TRBV7-8 and TRBJ2-2; a confident D gene designation cannot be given. This TCR came from a man aged 55-75 years with acute or convalescent COVID-19. The sample taken for sequencing was peripheral blood. The DNA sequence is as follows: TGTGCCAGCAGCTTAGTTTCGCTCTTGGCCTCCGGGGAGCTGTTTTTT. It encodes CASSLVSLLASGELFF.